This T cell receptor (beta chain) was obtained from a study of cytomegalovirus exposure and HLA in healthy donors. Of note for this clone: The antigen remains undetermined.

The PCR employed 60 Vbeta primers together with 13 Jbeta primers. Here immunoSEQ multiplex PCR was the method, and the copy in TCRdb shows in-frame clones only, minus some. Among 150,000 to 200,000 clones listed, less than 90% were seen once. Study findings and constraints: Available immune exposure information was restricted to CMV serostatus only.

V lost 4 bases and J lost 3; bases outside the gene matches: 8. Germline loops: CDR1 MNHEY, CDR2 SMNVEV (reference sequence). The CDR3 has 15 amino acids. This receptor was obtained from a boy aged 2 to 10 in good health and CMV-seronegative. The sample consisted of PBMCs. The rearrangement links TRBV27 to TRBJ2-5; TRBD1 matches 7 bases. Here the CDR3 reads CASSSRQGLEETQYF. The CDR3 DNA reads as TGTGCCAGCAGTTCCCGACAGGGCCTGGAAGAGACCCAGTACTTC.